These 26 T cell receptor beta chains were all obtained from the same sample, sequenced in a study of cytomegalovirus exposure and HLA in healthy donors. The study ran its PCR with 60 Vbeta and 13 Jbeta primers. Clones were sequenced by immunoSEQ multiplex PCR, and TCRdb holds only the in-frame ones, with some missing. Here the sample table reports approximately 40,000 clones. Sequenced: PBMCs. Receptors originate from a young woman in good health and CMV-seronegative.

V is TRBV28 and J is TRBJ1-1; 7 bases line up with TRBD1. CDR3 size: 15 residues. V shed 5 bases, J shed 1 base, and the junction held 7 bases outside the gene matches. Germline V gene sequence: CDR1 MDHEN, CDR2 SYDVKM. This CDR3 reads CASSPIGQANTEAFF. In DNA, the CDR3 is TGTGCCAGCAGTCCTATAGGACAGGCGAACACTGAAGCTTTCTTT. Together with reference TRBV28 and TRBJ1-1, the CDR3 gives the full variable domain: DVKVTQSSRYLVKRTGEKVFLECVQDMDHENMFWYRQDPGLGLRLIYFSYDVKMKEKGDIPEGYSVSREKKERFSLILESASTNQTSMYLCASSPIGQANTEAFFGQGTRLTVV.

The V and J genes are TRBV5-5 and TRBJ2-7, with 8 bases lining up with TRBD1. V shed 1 base and J 0 bases; nucleotides not matched to a gene: 6. This CDR3 is 16 amino acids long. The germline gives CDR1 SGHKS, CDR2 YYEKEE (reference sequence). As DNA, the CDR3 is TGTGCCAGCAGCTTGTTTGATGGGACAGGCTCCTACGAGCAGTACTTC. Translated: CASSLFDGTGSYEQYF.

This chain links TRBV19 with TRBJ2-4, with TRBD2 as a possible D gene (5 bases). CDR3 size: 14 residues. Germline values: CDR1 LNHDA, CDR2 SQIVND (reference sequence). V dropped 10 bases and J dropped 2 bases, with 15 bases sitting between them. The CDR3 loop is CATGWGESKNIQYF. Written as DNA, the CDR3 is TGTGCCACCGGCTGGGGAGAATCCAAAAACATTCAGTACTTC.

The chain uses TRBV5-1 and TRBJ2-7, with D perhaps matching TRBD1 (6 bases). Germline V gives CDR1 SGHRS, CDR2 YFSETQ. Deletions cut 5 bases from V and 0 bases from J, with 15 bases between. The CDR3 has 15 residues. The DNA of the CDR3 is TGCGCCAGCAGGATCCGGGACACCCACTCCTACGAGCAGTACTTC. The encoded protein is CASRIRDTHSYEQYF.

This chain links TRBV10-3 with TRBJ1-1, with 11 bases aligning to TRBD1. V was pared by 4 bases and J by 6 bases, with 4 bases of the junction left unmatched. Per the germline V gene, CDR1 is ENHRY and CDR2 is SYGVKD. The CDR3 has 14 residues. CDR3 in amino acids: CAISGGQGGAEAFF. As DNA, the CDR3 is TGTGCCATCAGTGGGGGACAGGGGGGAGCTGAAGCTTTCTTT.

The chain links TRBV2 to TRBJ2-2; 11 bases fit TRBD2. The V gene end was trimmed by 8 bases and the J gene end by 2 bases; junction bases not matched to a gene: 16. The CDR3 is made up of 19 amino acids. Germline CDR1 reads SNHLY; CDR2 reads FYNNEI. The CDR3 here is CASFPYLLAGGRNTGELFF. The CDR3 bases are TGTGCCAGCTTCCCTTATCTTTTAGCGGGAGGGAGAAACACCGGGGAGCTGTTTTTT.

J is TRBJ2-5 and V is TRBV4-1, with D possibly being TRBD2 (5 bases). Trimming removed 5 bases at V and 3 bases at J, with 10 bases between. The V gene's germline CDR1 is MGHRA and CDR2 YSYEKL. There are 13 residues in the CDR3. The CDR3 protein is CASSARAEETQYF. CDR3 in DNA: TGCGCCAGCAGCGCGAGGGCAGAAGAGACCCAGTACTTC.

This chain joins TRBV6-5 and TRBJ2-5; 9 bases are a match to TRBD2. V shed 0 bases, J shed 3 bases, and the junction held 5 bases outside the gene matches. CDR1 is MNHEY and CDR2 is SVGAGI in the germline V gene. The length of the CDR3 is 16 residues. In DNA, the CDR3 is TGTGCCAGCAGTTACTCGAATCAGCGGGAGGAAGAGACCCAGTACTTC. It encodes CASSYSNQREEETQYF.

The chain employs TRBV19 and TRBJ1-5; tentative D call: TRBD1 (5 bases). Trimming cost V 1 base and J 7 bases, with 11 bases left between them. CDR1 and CDR2 (germline): LNHDA, SQIVND (reference sequence). This CDR3 contains 14 residues. CDR3 region: CASSIVGARQPQHF. For the CDR3, the DNA is TGTGCCAGTAGTATAGTTGGGGCAAGGCAGCCCCAGCATTTT.

The chain combines TRBV7-2 with TRBJ2-5; possible D gene TRBD1, 8 bases. The J call could be wrong; TRBJ2-7 is a better fit for the DNA end. The CDR3 totals 15 residues. Germline lookup yields CDR1 SGHTA and CDR2 FQGNSA. The CDR3 reads CASSLGTGRVYEQYF. Here the CDR3 DNA reads TGTGCCAGCAGCTTAGGGACAGGGAGGGTCTACGAGCAGTACTTC.

V is TRBV5-6 and J is TRBJ2-2, with D unresolved. CDR1 is SGHDT and CDR2 is YYEEEE in the germline V gene. The germline V and J ends were trimmed by 0 bases and 7 bases, with 10 bases remaining between them. The CDR3 sequence is 14 residues long. CDR3 DNA: TGTGCCAGCAGCTTGGTGATAGTCGTCGGGGAGCTGTTTTTT. It yields the protein CASSLVIVVGELFF.

The V call is TRBV30, the J call TRBJ1-2; tentatively, D is TRBD1 (6 bases). With 0 bases removed from V and 6 bases from J, the gap between germline ends came to 23 bases. Germline V gives CDR1 GTSNPN, CDR2 SVGIG (reference sequence). The CDR3 totals 17 residues. The CDR3 DNA sequence: TGTGCCTGGAGTGTGGATATATGGACAGTCGGGTTGAATGGCTACACCTTC. Translating it yields CAWSVDIWTVGLNGYTF.

The CDR3 nucleotides read TGTGCCAGCAGCTTGGGAACCGGGACAGGGATGAACAATCAGCCCCAGCATTTT. Translated: CASSLGTGTGMNNQPQHF. The V call is TRBV5-6, the J call TRBJ1-5, with TRBD1 matching over 9 bases. V lost 0 bases to trimming and J lost 3 bases; unmatched junction nucleotides: 10. Germline values: CDR1 SGHDT, CDR2 YYEEEE. This CDR3 spans 18 amino acids.

This chain joins TRBV7-9 and TRBJ2-1; 10 bases are a match to TRBD2. Germline lookup yields CDR1 SEHNR and CDR2 FQNEAQ (reference sequence). This CDR3 contains 15 residues. Germline trimming cut 6 bases from V and 6 bases from J; bases unmatched to any gene: 8. CDR3 residues: CASSLASGSFNEQFF. The CDR3 DNA is TGTGCCAGCAGTCTTGCTAGCGGGAGCTTCAATGAGCAGTTCTTC.

This chain connects TRBV6-4 to TRBJ2-2; 7 nucleotides agree with TRBD2. Germline V gene lookup returns CDR1 MRHNA and CDR2 SNTAGT. Trimming cost V 2 bases and J 3 bases; bases outside gene matches: 6. The CDR3 covers 16 residues. The CDR3: CASSDQGLGDTGELFF. CDR3 coding DNA: TGTGCCAGCAGTGACCAAGGACTAGGTGACACCGGGGAGCTGTTTTTT.

V gene TRBV18 combines with J gene TRBJ1-1, with D tentatively TRBD1 (5 bases). The CDR3 loop spans 15 amino acids. Between the trimmed V and J ends, which lost 2 bases and 1 base, there was a span of 11 bases. Germline V gene data show CDR1 as KGHSH and CDR2 as LQKENI. Here the CDR3 DNA reads TGTGCCAGCTCACCAATCCAGGGTTGGAACACTGAAGCTTTCTTT. Amino acid sequence: CASSPIQGWNTEAFF.

The V call is TRBV29-1, the J call TRBJ1-3; D gene uncertain. This CDR3 has 13 residues. V was shortened by 5 bases and J by 7 bases, with 15 bases between the two germline ends. Germline CDR1 SQVTM, CDR2 ANQGSEA. The CDR3 reads CSVIGASANTIYF. CDR3 DNA: TGCAGCGTTATAGGAGCGAGCGCGAACACCATATATTTT.

The rearrangement links TRBV29-1 to TRBJ1-5, with D possibly matching TRBD1 (6 bases). V was clipped by 4 bases and J by 3 bases, with 7 bases between them. This CDR3 has 12 residues. Germline values: CDR1 SQVTM, CDR2 ANQGSEA. The CDR3 reads CSVGTDNQPQHF. CDR3 DNA sequence: TGCAGCGTTGGGACAGACAATCAGCCCCAGCATTTT.

The chain recombines TRBV27 with TRBJ2-7, with 11 bases aligning to TRBD1. V lost 7 bases, J lost 0 bases, and 14 bases stayed unmatched. CDR1 is MNHEY and CDR2 is SMNVEV in the germline V gene (reference sequence). CDR3 length: 18 residues. The CDR3 DNA is TGTGCCAGCATCTTGGTCCCGGGACAGGGGGAATGCTCCTACGAGCAGTACTTC. Translating it yields CASILVPGQGECSYEQYF.

The CDR3 DNA follows: TGTGCCTTTATTCCGGGACAGACGAACTATGGCTACACCTTC. The encoded protein is CAFIPGQTNYGYTF. V gene TRBV6-4 combines with J gene TRBJ1-2, with TRBD1 matching 7 bases. The V and J ends lost 11 bases and 2 bases, in that order; junction bases with no gene match: 11. In germline, CDR1 is MRHNA, CDR2 SNTAGT. This CDR3 has 14 residues.

The chain links TRBV29-1 to TRBJ1-2; 9 bases match TRBD1. From germline, CDR1 is SQVTM and CDR2 ANQGSEA. This CDR3 comprises 15 residues. Trimming at V came to 6 bases and at J to 4 bases, leaving 12 bases not matched to a gene. The DNA for the CDR3 is TGCAGCGTCCCACTTACGGGACAGGGATTCTATGGCTACACCTTC. Translation: CSVPLTGQGFYGYTF.

This rearrangement joins TRBV7-9 to TRBJ2-1, with TRBD2 matching 12 bases. CDR3 length: 15 residues. Germline V gene sequence: CDR1 SEHNR, CDR2 FQNEAQ (reference sequence). V shed 6 bases, J shed 4 bases, and the junction held 4 bases outside the gene matches. The CDR3 reads CASSLGTSGYNEQFF. CDR3 bases: TGTGCCAGCAGTCTAGGGACTAGCGGGTACAATGAGCAGTTCTTC.

The chain links TRBV5-4 to TRBJ1-4; 8 positions match TRBD1. Looked up from germline, CDR1 is SGHNT and CDR2 is YYREEE (reference sequence). This CDR3 spans 14 amino acids. The trim removed 2 bases at V and 8 bases at J, leaving 5 bases unmatched. The chain's CDR3 is CASSFGQGGEKLFF. The CDR3 nucleotides read TGTGCCAGCAGCTTCGGACAGGGAGGCGAAAAACTGTTTTTT.

The rearrangement links TRBV5-1 to TRBJ2-7; D unresolved. Deletions cut 4 bases from V and 3 bases from J, with 11 bases between. This CDR3 has 13 amino acids. From germline, CDR1 is SGHRS and CDR2 YFSETQ. The CDR3 is CASSPLVGYEQYF. CDR3 DNA sequence: TGCGCCAGCAGCCCGCTAGTGGGCTACGAGCAGTACTTC.

The chain has TRBV15 and TRBJ2-1, with a weak D call TRBD1 (6 bases). CDR3 length equals 16 residues. The germline V and J ends were trimmed by 2 bases and 0 bases, with 11 bases remaining between them. Germline CDR1 LNHNV, CDR2 YYDKDF (reference sequence). The CDR3 DNA reads TGTGCCACCAGCAGATCAGGGGTCGGCTCCTACAATGAGCAGTTCTTC. This translates into CATSRSGVGSYNEQFF.

The chain carries TRBV18 and TRBJ2-5; perhaps TRBD1 as D (7 bases). From germline, CDR1 is KGHSH and CDR2 LQKENI. The CDR3 has 15 amino acids. Trimming removed 1 base from V and 4 bases from J, with 13 bases in between. CDR3 in amino acids: CASSPQGARGETQYF. CDR3 in DNA: TGTGCCAGCTCACCACAGGGGGCGCGGGGAGAGACCCAGTACTTC.